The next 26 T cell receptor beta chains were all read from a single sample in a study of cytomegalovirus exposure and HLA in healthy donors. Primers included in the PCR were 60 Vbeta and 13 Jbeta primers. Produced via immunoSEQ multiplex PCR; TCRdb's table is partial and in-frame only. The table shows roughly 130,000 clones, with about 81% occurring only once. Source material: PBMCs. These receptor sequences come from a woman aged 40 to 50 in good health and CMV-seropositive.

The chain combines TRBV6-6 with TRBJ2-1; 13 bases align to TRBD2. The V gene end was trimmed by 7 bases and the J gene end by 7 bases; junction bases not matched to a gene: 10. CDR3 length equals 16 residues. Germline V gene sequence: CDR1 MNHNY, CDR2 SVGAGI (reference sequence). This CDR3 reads CASTFTTSGRGNEQFF. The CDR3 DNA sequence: TGTGCCAGCACATTTACAACTAGCGGGAGGGGGAATGAGCAGTTCTTC.

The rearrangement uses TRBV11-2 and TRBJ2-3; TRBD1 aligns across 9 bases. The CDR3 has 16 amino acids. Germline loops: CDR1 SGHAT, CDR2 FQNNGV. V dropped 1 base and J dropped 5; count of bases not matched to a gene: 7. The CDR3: CASSLGGQGPQDTQYF. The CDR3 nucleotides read TGTGCCAGCAGCTTAGGCGGACAGGGGCCGCAAGATACGCAGTATTTT.

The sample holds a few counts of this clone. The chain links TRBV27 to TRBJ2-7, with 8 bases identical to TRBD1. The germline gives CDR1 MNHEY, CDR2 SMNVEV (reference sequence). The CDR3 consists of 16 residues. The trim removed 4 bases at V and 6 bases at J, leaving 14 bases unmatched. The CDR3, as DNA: TGTGCCAGCAGTTGGGGAGGACAGGGAGAACTCTCCGAGCAGTACTTC. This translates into CASSWGGQGELSEQYF.

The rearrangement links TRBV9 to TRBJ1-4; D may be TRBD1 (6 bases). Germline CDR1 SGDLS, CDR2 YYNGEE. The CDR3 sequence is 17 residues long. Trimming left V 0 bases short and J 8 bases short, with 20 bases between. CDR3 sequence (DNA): TGTGCCAGCAGCGTAGGAACGGGGGGGGCCCCGAGGGAAAAACTGTTTTTT. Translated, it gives CASSVGTGGAPREKLFF.

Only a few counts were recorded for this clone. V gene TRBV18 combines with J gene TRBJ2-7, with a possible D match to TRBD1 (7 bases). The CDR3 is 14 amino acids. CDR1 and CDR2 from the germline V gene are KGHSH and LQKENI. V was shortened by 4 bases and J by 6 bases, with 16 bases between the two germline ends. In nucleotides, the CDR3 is TGTGCCAGCTCACTTGGCACAGGGGAGGCCGAGCAGTACTTC. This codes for CASSLGTGEAEQYF.

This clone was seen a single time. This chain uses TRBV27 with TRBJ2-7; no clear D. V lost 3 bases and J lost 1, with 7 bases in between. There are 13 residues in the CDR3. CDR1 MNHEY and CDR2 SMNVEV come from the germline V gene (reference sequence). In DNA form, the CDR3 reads TGTGCCAGCAGTTTCGCACAATCCTACGAGCAGTACTTC. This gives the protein CASSFAQSYEQYF.

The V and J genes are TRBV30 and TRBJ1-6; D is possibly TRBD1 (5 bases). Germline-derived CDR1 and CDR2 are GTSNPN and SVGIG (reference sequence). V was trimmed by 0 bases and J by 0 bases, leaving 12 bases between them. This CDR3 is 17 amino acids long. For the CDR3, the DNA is TGTGCCTGGAGTGTAAAGGCAGGGCGCTCCTATAATTCACCCCTCCACTTT. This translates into CAWSVKAGRSYNSPLHF.

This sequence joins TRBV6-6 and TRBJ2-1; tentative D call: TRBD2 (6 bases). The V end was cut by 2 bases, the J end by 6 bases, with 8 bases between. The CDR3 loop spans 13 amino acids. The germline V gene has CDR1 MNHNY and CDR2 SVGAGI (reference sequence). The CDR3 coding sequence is TGTGCCAGCAGTTACGTGGGGGGCAATGAGCAGTTCTTC. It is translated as CASSYVGGNEQFF.

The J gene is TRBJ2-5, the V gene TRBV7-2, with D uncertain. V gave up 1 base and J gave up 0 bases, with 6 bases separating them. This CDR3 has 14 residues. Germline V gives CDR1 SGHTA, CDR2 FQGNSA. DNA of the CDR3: TGTGCCAGCAGCTTAGGGGCAGACCAAGAGACCCAGTACTTC. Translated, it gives CASSLGADQETQYF.

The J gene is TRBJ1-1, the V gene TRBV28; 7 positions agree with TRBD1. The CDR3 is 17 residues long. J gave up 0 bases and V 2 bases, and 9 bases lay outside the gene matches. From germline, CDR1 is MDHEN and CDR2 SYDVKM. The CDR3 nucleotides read TGTGCCAGCAGTTTACCCCCCCAGGGGGGAATGAACACTGAAGCTTTCTTT. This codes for CASSLPPQGGMNTEAFF.

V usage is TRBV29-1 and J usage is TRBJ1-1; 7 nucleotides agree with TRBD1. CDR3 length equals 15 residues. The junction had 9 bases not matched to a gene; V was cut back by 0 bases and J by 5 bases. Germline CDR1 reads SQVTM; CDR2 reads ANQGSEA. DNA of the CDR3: TGCAGCGTTGAAGATAGGCGACAGGGAAGGACTGAAGCTTTCTTT. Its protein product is CSVEDRRQGRTEAFF. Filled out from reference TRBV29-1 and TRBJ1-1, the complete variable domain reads SAVISQKPSRDICQRGTSLTIQCQVDSQVTMMFWYRQQPGQSLTLIATANQGSEATYESGFVIDKFPISRPNLTFSTLTVSNMSPEDSSIYLCSVEDRRQGRTEAFFGQGTRLTVV.

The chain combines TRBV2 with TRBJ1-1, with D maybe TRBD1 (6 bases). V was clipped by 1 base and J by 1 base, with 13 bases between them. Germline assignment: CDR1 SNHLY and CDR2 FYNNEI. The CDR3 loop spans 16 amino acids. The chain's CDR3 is CASSEVVQGWNTEAFF. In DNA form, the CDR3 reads TGTGCCAGCAGTGAAGTGGTTCAGGGGTGGAACACTGAAGCTTTCTTT. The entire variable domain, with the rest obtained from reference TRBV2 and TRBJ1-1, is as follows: EPEVTQTPSHQVTQMGQEVILRCVPISNHLYFYWYRQILGQKVEFLVSFYNNEISEKSEIFDDQFSVERPDGSNFTLKIRSTKLEDSAMYFCASSEVVQGWNTEAFFGQGTRLTVV.

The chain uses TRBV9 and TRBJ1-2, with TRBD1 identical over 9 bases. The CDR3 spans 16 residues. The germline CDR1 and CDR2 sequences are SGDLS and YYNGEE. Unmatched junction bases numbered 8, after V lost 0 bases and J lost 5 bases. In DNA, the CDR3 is TGTGCCAGCAGCGTAGACCTCTCGGGGACAGGGTATGGCTACACCTTC. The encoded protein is CASSVDLSGTGYGYTF.

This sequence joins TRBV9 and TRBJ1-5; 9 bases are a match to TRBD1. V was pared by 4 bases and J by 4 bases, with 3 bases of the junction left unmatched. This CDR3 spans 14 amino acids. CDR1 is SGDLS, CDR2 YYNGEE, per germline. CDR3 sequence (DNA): TGTGCCAGCAGCCCACAGGGGGCAAATCAGCCCCAGCATTTT. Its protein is CASSPQGANQPQHF. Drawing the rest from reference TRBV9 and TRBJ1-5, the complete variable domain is DSGVTQTPKHLITATGQRVTLRCSPRSGDLSVYWYQQSLDQGLQFLIQYYNGEERAKGNILERFSAQQFPDLHSELNLSSLELGDSALYFCASSPQGANQPQHFGDGTRLSIL.

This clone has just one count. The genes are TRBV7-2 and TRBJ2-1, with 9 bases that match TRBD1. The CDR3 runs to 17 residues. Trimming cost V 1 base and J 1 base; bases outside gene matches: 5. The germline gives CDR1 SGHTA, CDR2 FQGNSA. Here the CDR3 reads CASSLVPGQGSYNEQFF. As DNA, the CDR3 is TGTGCCAGCAGCTTAGTTCCGGGACAGGGATCCTACAATGAGCAGTTCTTC. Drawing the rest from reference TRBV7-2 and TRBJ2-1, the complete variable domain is GAGVSQSPSNKVTEKGKDVELRCDPISGHTALYWYRQSLGQGLEFLIYFQGNSAPDKSGLPSDRFSAERTGGSVSTLTIQRTQQEDSAVYLCASSLVPGQGSYNEQFFGPGTRLTVL.

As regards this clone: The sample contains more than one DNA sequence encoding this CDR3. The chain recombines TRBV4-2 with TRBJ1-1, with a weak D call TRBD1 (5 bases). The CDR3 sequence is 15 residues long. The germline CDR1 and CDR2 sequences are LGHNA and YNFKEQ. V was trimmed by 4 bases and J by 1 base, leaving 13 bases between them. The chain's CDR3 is CASSPWGVKNTEAFF. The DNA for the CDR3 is TGTGCCAGCAGCCCCTGGGGCGTGAAGAACACTGAAGCTTTCTTT.

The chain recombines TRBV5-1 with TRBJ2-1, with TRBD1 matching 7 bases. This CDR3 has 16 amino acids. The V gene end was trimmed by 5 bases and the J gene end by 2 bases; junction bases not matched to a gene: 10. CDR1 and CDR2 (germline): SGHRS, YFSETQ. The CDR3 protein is CASRKTGVRPYNEQFF. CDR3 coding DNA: TGCGCCAGCAGAAAAACAGGGGTTCGGCCCTACAATGAGCAGTTCTTC.

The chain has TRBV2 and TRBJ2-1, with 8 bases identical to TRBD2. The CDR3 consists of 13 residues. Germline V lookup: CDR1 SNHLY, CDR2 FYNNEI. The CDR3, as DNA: TGTGCTAAGCGTAGCGGGGTCTACAATGAGCAGTTCTTC. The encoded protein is CAKRSGVYNEQFF.

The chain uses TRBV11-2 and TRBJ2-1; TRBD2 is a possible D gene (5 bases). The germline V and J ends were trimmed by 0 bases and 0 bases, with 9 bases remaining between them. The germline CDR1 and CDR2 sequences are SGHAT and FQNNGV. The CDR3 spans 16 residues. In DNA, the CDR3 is TGTGCCAGCAGCTTAGATCTAGGGAGCTCCTACAATGAGCAGTTCTTC. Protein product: CASSLDLGSSYNEQFF.

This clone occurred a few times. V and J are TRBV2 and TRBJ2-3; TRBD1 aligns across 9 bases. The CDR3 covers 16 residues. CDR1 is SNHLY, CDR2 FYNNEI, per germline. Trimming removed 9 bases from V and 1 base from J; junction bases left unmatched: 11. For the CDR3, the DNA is TGTGCCAGTCAGAGAGTGGACAGGGGTGGCACAGATACGCAGTATTTT. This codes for CASQRVDRGGTDTQYF.

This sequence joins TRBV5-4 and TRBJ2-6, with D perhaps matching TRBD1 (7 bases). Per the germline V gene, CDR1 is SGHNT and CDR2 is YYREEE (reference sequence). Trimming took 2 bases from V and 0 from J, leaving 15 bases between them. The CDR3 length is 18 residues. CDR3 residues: CASSFGGAGGSGANVLTF. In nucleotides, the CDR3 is TGTGCCAGCAGCTTTGGCGGGGCAGGGGGCTCTGGGGCCAACGTCCTGACTTTC.

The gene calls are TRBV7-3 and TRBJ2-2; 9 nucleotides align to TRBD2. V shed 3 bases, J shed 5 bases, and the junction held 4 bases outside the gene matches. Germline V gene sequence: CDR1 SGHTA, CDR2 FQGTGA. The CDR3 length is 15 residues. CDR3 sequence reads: CASSFAGGVTGELFF. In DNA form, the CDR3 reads TGTGCCAGCAGCTTCGCGGGGGGGGTTACCGGGGAGCTGTTTTTT.

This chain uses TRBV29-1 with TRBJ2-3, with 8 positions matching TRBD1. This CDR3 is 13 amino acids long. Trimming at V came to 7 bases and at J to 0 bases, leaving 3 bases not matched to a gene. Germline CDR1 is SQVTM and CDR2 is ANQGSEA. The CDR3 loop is CSARQGSTDTQYF. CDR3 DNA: TGCAGCGCTAGACAGGGGAGCACAGATACGCAGTATTTT.

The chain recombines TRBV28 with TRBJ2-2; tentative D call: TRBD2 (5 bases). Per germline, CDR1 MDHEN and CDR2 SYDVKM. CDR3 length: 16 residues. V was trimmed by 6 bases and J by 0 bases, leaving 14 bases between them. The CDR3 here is CASRPQDWTNTGELFF. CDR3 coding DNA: TGTGCCAGCAGACCCCAGGACTGGACGAACACCGGGGAGCTGTTTTTT.

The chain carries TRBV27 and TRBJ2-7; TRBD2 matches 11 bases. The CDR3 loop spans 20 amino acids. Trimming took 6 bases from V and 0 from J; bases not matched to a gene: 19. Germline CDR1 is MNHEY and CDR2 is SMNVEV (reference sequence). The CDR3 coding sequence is TGTGCCAGCAGCTCGTTAGATGCTAGCGGGAGGTATAGTAGCTCCTACGAGCAGTACTTC. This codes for CASSSLDASGRYSSSYEQYF.

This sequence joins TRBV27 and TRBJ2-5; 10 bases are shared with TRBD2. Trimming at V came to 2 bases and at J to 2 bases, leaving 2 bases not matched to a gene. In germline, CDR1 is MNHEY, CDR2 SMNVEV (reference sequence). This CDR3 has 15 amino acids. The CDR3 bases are TGTGCCAGCAGTTTAGGACTAGCGGTTCAAGAGACCCAGTACTTC. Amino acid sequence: CASSLGLAVQETQYF.